The clone carrying this T cell receptor beta chain was detected only a few times. The table came from immunoSEQ multiplex PCR; TCRdb's copy has only in-frame clones and leaves some out. The table records roughly 250,000 clones, about four fifths of them present only once. The germline V and J ends were trimmed by 7 bases and 8 bases, with 17 bases remaining between them. The CDR3 consists of 13 residues. The germline V gene encodes CDR1 LNHDA and CDR2 SQIVND (reference sequence). This record comes from a study of blood T cell repertoires in COVID-19. The sequence came from a man in his forties or fifties with active or convalescent COVID-19. The specimen was peripheral blood. J is TRBJ1-2 and V is TRBV19; a weak D match, TRBD1 (6 bases). The chain's CDR3 is CASIPFTGSGYTF. In nucleotides, the CDR3 is TGTGCCAGTATCCCCTTTACAGGGTCCGGCTACACCTTC.